This T cell receptor (beta chain) was found in a study of radiotherapy plus CTLA-4 blockade in lung cancer. General study results and limits: TCR clones originating in tumors grew in number in blood after radiotherapy plus ipilimumab.

Sequencing used immunoSEQ multiplex PCR; TCRdb keeps in-frame clones, though not all of them. The sample shows under 95,000 clones, 78% of them seen only once. Enrolled patients, whose metastatic non-small-cell lung cancer was chemo-refractory, received focal radiation plus CTLA-4 blockade with ipilimumab. In its sample, this clone was seen a few times. Antigen unknown. CDR3 length: 14 amino acids. Per germline, CDR1 KGHSH and CDR2 LQKENI. The V end lost 5 bases, the J end lost 9 bases, and 14 bases lay between the germline ends. The source is a human donor with non-small cell lung cancer whose response to radiotherapy plus ipilimumab could not be evaluated. Some clones in this sample may be carry-over from other donors' samples. The V gene is TRBV18, the J gene TRBJ1-6, with a possible D match to TRBD1 (6 bases). Sequenced here: peripheral blood, sampled from a patient treated with radiotherapy plus ipilimumab. The chain's CDR3 is CASSYRDKGSPLHF. The CDR3 coding sequence is TGTGCCAGCTCATACAGGGACAAGGGTTCACCCCTCCACTTT.